The next 31 T cell receptor beta chains were all read from a single sample in a study of molecular identifiers for immune sequencing clone quantification. TCRdb re-called the PCR reads with MiXCR, one entry per CDR3 protein. This table has more than 550,000 distinct CDR3 sequences, around 25% appearing once. Sample: naive CD8+ T cells from blood, with Jurkat cell RNA spiked in. Subset defined: FACS-sorted CD8+CD4-CCR7+CD45RA+ naive T cells. The source is a human donor in good health. Some libraries in this study had Jurkat cell RNA spiked in.

To note about this clonotype: Relative to the germline gene, one junction end is altered; a read error may explain this. This chain connects TRBV28 to TRBJ2-2, with TRBD2 matching over 9 bases. The CDR3 is made up of 18 amino acids. From germline, CDR1 is MDHEN and CDR2 SYDVKM. This CDR3 is CASSNPPSSGVNTGELCF. DNA for the CDR3: TGTGCCAGCAGTAACCCCCCTTCTAGCGGGGTGAACACCGGGGAGCTGTGTTTT.

The rearrangement links TRBV7-2 to TRBJ2-1; possible D gene TRBD2, 6 bases. Trimming stripped 7 bases from V and 1 base from J, with 8 bases between. CDR3 length equals 13 residues. Looked up from germline, CDR1 is SGHTA and CDR2 is FQGNSA. The DNA of the CDR3 is TGTGCCAGCAAAGGGACTTCCTACAATGAGCAGTTCTTC. Protein: CASKGTSYNEQFF.

Regarding this clonotype: This may stem from a read error, because a much larger clone lies one nucleotide away. This chain connects TRBV4-1 to TRBJ2-3; 8 positions match TRBD2. With V trimmed by 7 bases and J by 3 bases, 9 bases remained unmatched. The CDR3 is 15 amino acids. CDR1 and CDR2 from the germline V gene are MGHRA and YSYEKL. CDR3 amino acids: CASNHFSGDTDTQYF. For the CDR3, the DNA is TGCGCCAGCAACCATTTTAGCGGGGATACAGATACGCAGTATTTT.

The chain carries TRBV27 and TRBJ1-1; D remains ambiguous. CDR3 length: 11 residues. Trimming took 6 bases from V and 2 from J, leaving 4 bases between them. The V gene's germline CDR1 is MNHEY and CDR2 SMNVEV (reference sequence). The CDR3, as DNA: TGTGCCAGCAGAGTTAACACTGAAGCTTTCTTT. The encoded protein is CASRVNTEAFF.

Comments on this clonotype: It may be a read error: a sequence one base away is much more abundant. V and J are TRBV4-1 and TRBJ2-5, with a tentative D call TRBD2 (6 bases). The CDR3 spans 13 residues. Germline V CDR1 and CDR2: MGHRA, YSYEKL. Trimming left V 8 bases short and J 0 bases short, with 10 bases between. The CDR3 nucleotides are TGCGCCAGCCAGGGACTGAACCAAGAGACCCAGTACTTC. It yields the protein CASQGLNQETQYF.

This clonotype was counted many times. The V gene is TRBV7-9, the J gene TRBJ2-3, with a weak D call TRBD1 (6 bases). Germline V gives CDR1 SEHNR, CDR2 FQNEAQ (reference sequence). The CDR3 contains 13 residues. The germline V and J ends were trimmed by 5 bases and 9 bases, with 15 bases remaining between them. For the CDR3, the DNA is TGTGCCAGCAGCGGAGCCGGGACAACCACGCAGTATTTT. Translation gives CASSGAGTTTQYF.

The V gene is TRBV6-2 or TRBV6-3, the J gene TRBJ2-5, with D maybe TRBD2 (5 bases). The CDR3 consists of 15 residues. Trimming removed 4 bases from V and 2 bases from J, with 14 bases in between. CDR1 is MNHEY and CDR2 is SVGEGT in the germline V gene. The CDR3 region is CASSSVGVYQETQYF. As DNA, the CDR3 is TGTGCCAGCAGTTCAGTGGGAGTTTATCAAGAGACCCAGTACTTC.

As regards this clonotype: Sequence at one end of the junction differs from germline and may be a read error. The rearrangement joins TRBV6-2 or TRBV6-3 to TRBJ2-5; D is ambiguous. Per germline, CDR1 MNHEY and CDR2 SVGEGT. The CDR3 is 13 residues long. Here the CDR3 reads CASRVTFQEPQYF. The CDR3 coding sequence is TGTGCCAGCAGAGTGACTTTTCAAGAGCCCCAGTACTTC.

Comment on this clonotype: One junction end does not reproduce the germline sequence, and a read error may be involved. The V and J genes are TRBV28 and TRBJ2-5, with D uncertain. Germline CDR1 reads MDHEN; CDR2 reads SYDVKM. The CDR3 totals 16 residues. The CDR3 sequence: CASSYSIGPSQKTQYF. CDR3 sequence (DNA): TGTGCCAGCAGTTACTCGATAGGTCCCTCCCAAAAGACCCAATACTTC.

V is TRBV2 and J is TRBJ2-3; 10 bases agree with TRBD2. This CDR3 contains 16 residues. Germline CDR1 reads SNHLY; CDR2 reads FYNNEI. Trimming at V came to 5 bases and at J to 5 bases, leaving 10 bases not matched to a gene. CDR3 sequence: CASSHWDSGGLDTQYF. CDR3 DNA: TGTGCCAGCAGTCACTGGGATAGCGGGGGGTTAGATACGCAGTATTTT.

The chain links TRBV4-2 to TRBJ1-2; D is possibly TRBD1 (5 bases). The germline gives CDR1 LGHNA, CDR2 YNFKEQ. The V and J ends lost 4 bases and 4 bases respectively, with 13 bases between them. This CDR3 has 14 amino acids. CDR3 protein: CASSPGGEGYGYTF. CDR3 DNA sequence: TGTGCCAGCAGCCCAGGAGGGGAGGGCTATGGCTACACCTTC.

This clonotype was detected ten times or more. The V gene is TRBV29-1, the J gene TRBJ2-3, with 7 bases matching TRBD1. This CDR3 spans 13 amino acids. The V gene's germline CDR1 is SQVTM and CDR2 ANQGSEA. V lost 6 bases and J lost 5; bases outside the gene matches: 8. Written as DNA, the CDR3 is TGCAGCGTCGCCCAGGGGGTTGGAGATACGCAGTATTTT. This codes for CSVAQGVGDTQYF.

This clonotype was seen many times. The gene calls are TRBV7-9 and TRBJ1-4; 10 nucleotides match TRBD1. V trimming: 5 bases; J trimming: 4 bases; junction bases outside the gene matches: 7. Per the germline V gene, CDR1 is SEHNR and CDR2 is FQNEAQ (reference sequence). CDR3 length: 16 amino acids. CDR3 residues: CASSPRDRGRNEKLFF. DNA of the CDR3: TGTGCCAGCAGCCCCCGGGACAGGGGCCGTAATGAAAAACTGTTTTTT.

This clonotype appeared many times. The rearrangement uses TRBV29-1 and TRBJ2-3; D ambiguous. V was clipped by 3 bases and J by 5 bases, with 6 bases between them. The germline V gene has CDR1 SQVTM and CDR2 ANQGSEA. This CDR3 has 11 residues. The CDR3 reads CSVEVEDTQYF. The CDR3 bases are TGCAGCGTTGAGGTCGAAGATACGCAGTATTTT.

This clonotype was seen repeatedly, ten times or more. The V and J genes are TRBV4-1 and TRBJ1-1; D ambiguous. V gave up 8 bases and J gave up 0 bases, with 19 bases separating them. The CDR3 covers 16 residues. Germline CDR1 is MGHRA and CDR2 is YSYEKL. The CDR3 region is CASAEKGYGMNTEAFF. CDR3 nucleotide sequence: TGCGCCAGCGCCGAGAAGGGTTACGGGATGAACACTGAAGCTTTCTTT.

This clonotype showed up just once. A read error is likely, as this CDR3 ends without the conserved phenylalanine or tryptophan. This chain connects TRBV19 to TRBJ2-7, with 9 nucleotides matching TRBD2. Trimming cost V 7 bases and J 2 bases; bases outside gene matches: 12. The CDR3 is 16 residues long. Germline V gives CDR1 LNHDA, CDR2 SQIVND (reference sequence). In DNA form, the CDR3 reads TGTGCCAGTACCCCCGGAGAGGCTAGCGGGACCTACGAGCAGTACCTC. Encoded protein: CASTPGEASGTYEQYL.

This clonotype was seen more than once but under ten times. The V call is TRBV4-3, the J call TRBJ1-3; no clear D. Germline CDR1 is LGHNA and CDR2 is YSLEER. The CDR3 runs 16 residues. V shed 0 bases and J shed 0 bases, with 9 bases lying between them. The DNA for the CDR3 is TGCGCCAGCAGCCAAGATCGCGGGGACTCTGGAAACACCATATATTTT. This codes for CASSQDRGDSGNTIYF.

The chain employs TRBV5-5 and TRBJ1-2; 10 bases line up with TRBD1. V was clipped by 0 bases and J by 7 bases; unmatched bases: 9. Germline CDR1 is SGHKS and CDR2 is YYEKEE (reference sequence). CDR3 length: 16 residues. The CDR3: CASSLGRQGAQGGYTF. The CDR3 bases are TGTGCCAGCAGCTTGGGGCGACAGGGGGCACAAGGTGGCTACACCTTC. Full variable domain (missing parts from reference TRBV5-5 and TRBJ1-2): DAGVTQSPTHLIKTRGQQVTLRCSPISGHKSVSWYQQVLGQGPQFIFQYYEKEERGRGNFPDRFSARQFPNYSSELNVNALLLGDSALYLCASSLGRQGAQGGYTFGSGTRLTVV.

This clonotype was recorded at least ten times. V gene TRBV5-1 combines with J gene TRBJ2-5; TRBD2 agrees at 8 bases. Germline V gene lookup returns CDR1 SGHRS and CDR2 YFSETQ. This CDR3 has 15 amino acids. V lost 3 bases, J lost 2 bases, and 6 bases stayed unmatched. The CDR3 protein is CASSSRTSRQETQYF. In DNA form, the CDR3 reads TGCGCCAGCAGCTCCCGGACTAGCAGGCAAGAGACCCAGTACTTC.

Turning to this clonotype: Being one base from a much bigger clone, this may be a read error. The chain couples TRBV5-3 to TRBJ1-2; 7 nucleotides align to TRBD1. TRBV5-3 is placed among ORFs of uncertain function. The CDR3 sequence is 14 residues long. The V segment lost 10 bases and the J segment 5 bases; nucleotides outside the gene matches: 14. The chain's CDR3 is CAGSYTGDVYGYTF. The CDR3 DNA is TGTGCCGGCAGCTATACAGGGGATGTATATGGCTACACCTTC.

Details on this clonotype: This may come from a read error, since a much larger clone is one base off. CDR3 sequence reads: CASSYSVSGNGQYF. In nucleotides, the CDR3 is TGTGCCAGCAGTTACTCAGTTAGCGGGAATGGGCAGTACTTC. This chain links TRBV6-6 with TRBJ2-7; TRBD2 matches at 8 bases. The V gene end was trimmed by 0 bases and the J gene end by 9 bases; junction bases not matched to a gene: 7. CDR1 is MNHNY and CDR2 is SVGAGI in the germline V gene (reference sequence). CDR3 length: 14 amino acids.

The chain combines TRBV6-5 with TRBJ1-3; 9 positions agree with TRBD1. Trimming removed 0 bases from V and 8 bases from J; junction bases left unmatched: 11. CDR1 is MNHEY and CDR2 is SVGAGI in the germline V gene. The CDR3 sequence is 17 residues long. This chain's CDR3 is CASSYSYPGQGVDTIYF. In DNA form, the CDR3 reads TGTGCCAGCAGTTACTCCTATCCGGGACAGGGAGTAGACACCATATATTTT.

This clonotype was counted only a few times. This chain uses TRBV12-3 or TRBV12-4 with TRBJ1-6, with 8 nucleotides matching TRBD1. CDR3 length equals 17 residues. J lost 9 bases, V lost 0 bases, and 10 bases had no gene match. The CDR3 protein is CASSLAPDRDHPSPLHF. The CDR3 nucleotides read TGTGCCAGCAGTTTAGCCCCGGACAGGGATCATCCTTCACCCCTCCACTTT.

This clonotype was picked up one time. The chain combines TRBV27 with TRBJ2-7; TRBD2 matches 7 bases. The CDR3 is 15 amino acids. The junction had 16 bases not matched to a gene; V was cut back by 9 bases and J by 5 bases. Germline CDR1 reads MNHEY; CDR2 reads SMNVEV (reference sequence). Here the CDR3 DNA reads TGTGCCAGTCAGCCGGGGTGGCGGGAGACCAACGAGCAGTACTTC. Translating gives CASQPGWRETNEQYF.

To note about this clonotype: The germline gene is not matched at one end of the junction; a read error may be the cause. This chain joins TRBV7-6 and TRBJ2-5, with D maybe TRBD2 (6 bases). Per the germline V gene, CDR1 is SGHVS and CDR2 is FNYEAQ. The CDR3 spans 16 residues. The CDR3: CASSGNSGLRAETHYF. In DNA form, the CDR3 reads TGTGCCAGCAGCGGAAACTCGGGACTTCGGGCGGAGACCCACTACTTC.

This clonotype was observed many times. The rearrangement links TRBV20-1 to TRBJ1-5; D is undetermined. CDR1 is DFQATT and CDR2 is SNEGSKA in the germline V gene (reference sequence). CDR3 size: 12 residues. Trimming left V 2 bases short and J 6 bases short, with 8 bases between. CDR3 nucleotide sequence: TGCAGTGCTAGATTCGGCCTTCAGCCCCAGCATTTT. Translated, it gives CSARFGLQPQHF.

Worth noting for this clonotype: Since a much larger clone is just one base distant, this may be a read error. The gene calls are TRBV19 and TRBJ2-1; perhaps TRBD2 as D (6 bases). V was shortened by 4 bases and J by 8 bases, with 9 bases between the two germline ends. Germline V gene lookup returns CDR1 LNHDA and CDR2 SQIVND (reference sequence). The CDR3 spans 12 residues. The CDR3 sequence: CASSNRGYEQFF. As DNA, the CDR3 is TGTGCCAGTAGTAATCGGGGGTATGAGCAGTTCTTC.

This clonotype has a handful of counts. The CDR3 spells CASSQGPQGKETQYF. As DNA, the CDR3 is TGTGCCAGCAGCCAAGGGCCCCAGGGGAAAGAGACCCAGTACTTC. The rearrangement uses TRBV4-2 and TRBJ2-5; tentative D call: TRBD1 (6 bases). The CDR3 runs to 15 residues. The germline V gene encodes CDR1 LGHNA and CDR2 YNFKEQ. V gave up 1 base and J gave up 3 bases, with 12 bases separating them.

This clonotype was recorded many times. This chain joins TRBV30 and TRBJ2-3; TRBD1 might be the D (5 bases). The V end lost 0 bases, the J end lost 1 base, and 8 bases lay between the germline ends. This CDR3 region has 14 residues. From germline, CDR1 is GTSNPN and CDR2 SVGIG (reference sequence). CDR3 DNA sequence: TGTGCCTGGAGTGTAGGGGTGGGCACAGATACGCAGTATTTT. It yields the protein CAWSVGVGTDTQYF.

This clonotype was detected a few times. This rearrangement joins TRBV9 to TRBJ2-5; a weak D match, TRBD2 (6 bases). CDR3 length equals 15 residues. The V gene lost 0 bases and the J gene lost 4 bases, with 13 bases spanning the gap. Germline loops: CDR1 SGDLS, CDR2 YYNGEE. This CDR3 is CASSVEATGGETQYF. CDR3 nucleotides: TGTGCCAGCAGCGTAGAGGCTACCGGGGGAGAGACCCAGTACTTC.

This clonotype has at least ten counts. The chain joins TRBV7-9 to TRBJ2-7; maybe TRBD2 (6 bases). The V end was cut by 4 bases, the J end by 12 bases, with 22 bases between. Per germline, CDR1 SEHNR and CDR2 FQNEAQ (reference sequence). The CDR3 is made up of 14 amino acids. CDR3 sequence: CASSSLVSGVKPYF. The DNA for the CDR3 is TGTGCCAGCAGCTCGTTGGTCTCGGGGGTGAAGCCGTACTTC.